A single sample is the source of the 5 T cell receptor beta chains below, sequenced in a study of OX40 agonist ivuxolimab in advanced cancers. Sequencing was performed with immunoSEQ multiplex PCR; in TCRdb, only in-frame clones are kept and a portion is missing. The sample holds approximately 73,000 clones, roughly 90% seen once. Sequenced material: CD4+ or CD8+ T cells sorted from blood, taken in a trial of the OX40 agonist ivuxolimab. Source of these receptors: an adult with an advanced solid tumor such as melanoma, head and neck, liver or kidney cancer.

This chain connects TRBV7-3 to TRBJ2-3, with 14 bases aligning to TRBD2. The CDR3 sequence is 18 residues long. Unmatched junction bases numbered 7, after V lost 5 bases and J lost 0 bases. The germline CDR1 and CDR2 sequences are SGHTA and FQGTGA. CDR3 sequence (DNA): TGTGCCAGCAGCACTGGACTAGCGGGAGGTGCTAGCACAGATACGCAGTATTTT. Amino acids: CASSTGLAGGASTDTQYF.

This chain uses TRBV25-1 with TRBJ1-4; tentatively, D is TRBD1 (5 bases). CDR1 and CDR2 from the germline V gene are MGHDK and SYGVNS. CDR3 length: 13 amino acids. V was clipped by 6 bases and J by 0 bases, with 5 bases between them. The CDR3 spells CASRGATNEKLFF. CDR3 DNA sequence: TGTGCCAGCAGGGGGGCAACTAATGAAAAACTGTTTTTT.

The genes are TRBV5-1 and TRBJ2-2; 14 nucleotides agree with TRBD2. The length of the CDR3 is 15 residues. In germline, CDR1 is SGHRS, CDR2 YFSETQ. V was clipped by 0 bases and J by 12 bases; unmatched bases: 4. CDR3 nucleotide sequence: TGCGCCAGCAGCTTGGAGAGACTAGCGGGGGGGAAGCTGTTTTTT. This sequence encodes CASSLERLAGGKLFF.

The chain combines TRBV6-1 with TRBJ2-7, with D tentatively TRBD2 (6 bases). The CDR3 consists of 11 residues. Germline CDR1 reads MNHNS; CDR2 reads SASEGT. Trimming stripped 10 bases from V and 2 bases from J, with 9 bases between. The CDR3 is CATSGAYEQYF. The CDR3, as DNA: TGTGCCACCTCGGGGGCCTACGAGCAGTACTTC.

The chain joins TRBV19 to TRBJ2-7; no firm D call. Trimming removed 4 bases from V and 3 bases from J, with 16 bases in between. Per the germline V gene, CDR1 is LNHDA and CDR2 is SQIVND (reference sequence). The CDR3 length is 15 residues. DNA of the CDR3: TGTGCCAGTAGTACCCTACCGGGTCCAAACTACGAGCAGTACTTC. It yields the protein CASSTLPGPNYEQYF. The full variable domain, rest sourced from reference TRBV19 and TRBJ2-7, is DGGITQSPKYLFRKEGQNVTLSCEQNLNHDAMYWYRQDPGQGLRLIYYSQIVNDFQKGDIAEGYSVSREKKESFPLTVTSAQKNPTAFYLCASSTLPGPNYEQYFGPGTRLTVT.